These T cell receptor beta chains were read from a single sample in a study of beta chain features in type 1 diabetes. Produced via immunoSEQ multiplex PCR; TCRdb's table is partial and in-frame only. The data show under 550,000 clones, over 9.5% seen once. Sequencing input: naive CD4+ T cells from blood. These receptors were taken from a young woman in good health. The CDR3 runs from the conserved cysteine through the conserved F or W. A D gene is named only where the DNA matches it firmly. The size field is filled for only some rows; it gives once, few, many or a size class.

cdr3_nt: TGTGCCTGGAGTTCGGTTGGGACAGGGAAAGTTGGAAACACCATATATTTT; cdr3_aa: CAWSSVGTGKVGNTIYF; j_call: TRBJ1-3; v_call: TRBV30; clone_size: NA; d_call: TRBD1
cdr3_nt: TGTGCCAGTAGTGAGTCGGCCAACAATTCACCCCTCCACTTT; cdr3_aa: CASSESANNSPLHF; j_call: TRBJ1-6; v_call: TRBV19; clone_size: few; d_call: NA
cdr3_nt: TGTGCCAGCAGCTCAAAGGGTTCTGGGGCCAACGTCCTGACTTTC; cdr3_aa: CASSSKGSGANVLTF; j_call: TRBJ2-6; v_call: TRBV5-6; clone_size: NA; d_call: NA
cdr3_nt: TGTGCCAGCAGCTTAAGCCTTGGTTACGAGCAGTACTTC; cdr3_aa: CASSLSLGYEQYF; j_call: TRBJ2-7; v_call: TRBV7-3; clone_size: few; d_call: NA
cdr3_nt: TGCGCCAGCAGAAGCACGTCTAGCACAGATACGCAGTATTTT; cdr3_aa: CASRSTSSTDTQYF; j_call: TRBJ2-3; v_call: TRBV5-1; clone_size: NA; d_call: NA
cdr3_nt: TGTGCCAGCAAAACTCGGACAGGGACGGGCGAGCAGTACTTC; cdr3_aa: CASKTRTGTGEQYF; j_call: TRBJ2-7; v_call: TRBV27; clone_size: NA; d_call: TRBD1
cdr3_nt: TGTGCCAGCAGAACTATAAGGGTCGGGGAGCTGTTTTTT; cdr3_aa: CASRTIRVGELFF; j_call: TRBJ2-2; v_call: TRBV28; clone_size: few; d_call: NA
cdr3_nt: TGTGCCAGCAGCTCGGCCCAAACGCAGTATTTT; cdr3_aa: CASSSAQTQYF; j_call: TRBJ2-3; v_call: TRBV5-6; clone_size: NA; d_call: NA
cdr3_nt: TGTGCCACCAGCAGACGACAGGGGCGAACAGATACGCAGTATTTT; cdr3_aa: CATSRRQGRTDTQYF; j_call: TRBJ2-3; v_call: TRBV15; clone_size: NA; d_call: TRBD1
cdr3_nt: TGTGCCAGCAGCTTCCATAGCGGGGGGTACAATGAGCAGTTCTTC; cdr3_aa: CASSFHSGGYNEQFF; j_call: TRBJ2-1; v_call: TRBV11-1; clone_size: NA; d_call: TRBD2
cdr3_nt: TGTGCCAGCAGGCTCCGGGACAGGTCTGTGAATGAGCAGTTCTTC; cdr3_aa: CASRLRDRSVNEQFF; j_call: TRBJ2-1; v_call: TRBV25-1; clone_size: NA; d_call: TRBD1
cdr3_nt: TGTGCCAGCAGCGTAGGGTCCCTAGCGGGGAAAGAGACCCAGTACTTC; cdr3_aa: CASSVGSLAGKETQYF; j_call: TRBJ2-5; v_call: TRBV9; clone_size: few; d_call: TRBD2
cdr3_nt: TGCGCCAGCAGGCAGGGGAGCTCCTACGAGCAGTACTTC; cdr3_aa: CASRQGSSYEQYF; j_call: TRBJ2-7; v_call: TRBV4-1; clone_size: few; d_call: NA
cdr3_nt: TGTGCCAGCAGTTACACAGGGTCTGGGAGCAATCAGCCCCAGCATTTT; cdr3_aa: CASSYTGSGSNQPQHF; j_call: TRBJ1-5; v_call: TRBV28; clone_size: few; d_call: NA
cdr3_nt: TGCAGCGTTGGGACGGGACGGACTAACTATGGCTACACCTTC; cdr3_aa: CSVGTGRTNYGYTF; j_call: TRBJ1-2; v_call: TRBV29-1; clone_size: NA; d_call: NA
cdr3_nt: TGTGCCAGCAGTCCGTCTGGGGCGGCTTACAATGAGCAGTTCTTC; cdr3_aa: CASSPSGAAYNEQFF; j_call: TRBJ2-1; v_call: TRBV6-4; clone_size: NA; d_call: NA
cdr3_nt: TGTGCCAGCAGTCCTTCCGGGCCGAGCGGCATTCAGTACTTC; cdr3_aa: CASSPSGPSGIQYF; j_call: TRBJ2-4; v_call: TRBV27; clone_size: NA; d_call: NA
cdr3_nt: TGTGCCAGCAGCTTGGTTATGACTAGCGGCTACGAGCAGTACTTC; cdr3_aa: CASSLVMTSGYEQYF; j_call: TRBJ2-7; v_call: TRBV5-6; clone_size: few; d_call: TRBD2
cdr3_nt: TGCGCCAGCAGTCGGAAGGACAGGTCTATTTCACCCCTCCACTTT; cdr3_aa: CASSRKDRSISPLHF; j_call: TRBJ1-6; v_call: TRBV5-1; clone_size: NA; d_call: TRBD1
cdr3_nt: TGTGCCAACCGGGGGGGCCAAGAGACCCAGTACTTC; cdr3_aa: CANRGGQETQYF; j_call: TRBJ2-5; v_call: TRBV2; clone_size: NA; d_call: TRBD2
cdr3_nt: TGCGCCAGCAGCCCTGGACATATTTCTGGGGCCAACGTCCTGACTTTC; cdr3_aa: CASSPGHISGANVLTF; j_call: TRBJ2-6; v_call: TRBV5-1; clone_size: few; d_call: NA
cdr3_nt: TGTGCCAGCAGTCCCCGGGGCAGGAGCGGCGAGCAGTACTTC; cdr3_aa: CASSPRGRSGEQYF; j_call: TRBJ2-7; v_call: TRBV27; clone_size: few; d_call: NA
cdr3_nt: TGCGCCAGCAGCTACCCCGGGACTAGCTTTGATACGCAGTATTTT; cdr3_aa: CASSYPGTSFDTQYF; j_call: TRBJ2-3; v_call: TRBV4-1; clone_size: NA; d_call: TRBD2
cdr3_nt: TGTGCCAGCAGCCCCTTGGGTCGGTCCTCCTACGAGCAGTACTTC; cdr3_aa: CASSPLGRSSYEQYF; j_call: TRBJ2-7; v_call: TRBV6-5; clone_size: NA; d_call: NA
cdr3_nt: TGTGCTAGTGCCACCACTATACAGAACTACGAGCAGTACTTC; cdr3_aa: CASATTIQNYEQYF; j_call: TRBJ2-7; v_call: TRBV12-5; clone_size: NA; d_call: NA
cdr3_nt: TGTGCCAGCTCACTGAACTTAGGGGGGCGTGAGCAGTTCTTC; cdr3_aa: CASSLNLGGREQFF; j_call: TRBJ2-1; v_call: TRBV18; clone_size: few; d_call: NA
cdr3_nt: TGTGCCTGGAGTGTGGACCCTGGCAATGAGCAGTTCTTC; cdr3_aa: CAWSVDPGNEQFF; j_call: TRBJ2-1; v_call: TRBV30; clone_size: few; d_call: NA
cdr3_nt: TGTGCCAGCAGCTTACTTACGCTGAACACCGGGGAGCTGTTTTTT; cdr3_aa: CASSLLTLNTGELFF; j_call: TRBJ2-2; v_call: TRBV7-8; clone_size: NA; d_call: NA
cdr3_nt: TGTGCCAGCGGATCGACTAGCGGGAGTCCAGCCCCCAATAATGAGCAGTTCTTC; cdr3_aa: CASGSTSGSPAPNNEQFF; j_call: TRBJ2-1; v_call: TRBV4-2; clone_size: NA; d_call: TRBD2
cdr3_nt: TGCGCCAGCAGCCAAATTGTAATGAACACTGAAGCTTTCTTT; cdr3_aa: CASSQIVMNTEAFF; j_call: TRBJ1-1; v_call: TRBV4-1; clone_size: NA; d_call: NA
cdr3_nt: TGTGCCAGCAGCTCGACGTTAGCGGGAGGGACAGATACGCAGTATTTT; cdr3_aa: CASSSTLAGGTDTQYF; j_call: TRBJ2-3; v_call: TRBV7-2; clone_size: NA; d_call: TRBD2
cdr3_nt: TGTGCCAGCAGACAGGATCTATGGGAGACCCAGTACTTC; cdr3_aa: CASRQDLWETQYF; j_call: TRBJ2-5; v_call: TRBV11-2; clone_size: NA; d_call: NA
cdr3_nt: TGTGCCAGCAGTGGGGACAGGACGAGCTCCTACGAGCAGTACTTC; cdr3_aa: CASSGDRTSSYEQYF; j_call: TRBJ2-7; v_call: TRBV13; clone_size: NA; d_call: TRBD1
cdr3_nt: TGTGCCAGTAGTACGAGCGGGGGGTCCCTAGCCAAAAACATTCAGTACTTC; cdr3_aa: CASSTSGGSLAKNIQYF; j_call: TRBJ2-4; v_call: TRBV19; clone_size: NA; d_call: TRBD2
cdr3_nt: TGTGCCAGCAGCGACGGGACAGGTTTTGTCGATACGCAGTATTTT; cdr3_aa: CASSDGTGFVDTQYF; j_call: TRBJ2-3; v_call: TRBV13; clone_size: NA; d_call: TRBD1
cdr3_nt: TGCGCCAGCAGCCCTACCCGACAGGGAACCGGGGAGCTGTTTTTT; cdr3_aa: CASSPTRQGTGELFF; j_call: TRBJ2-2; v_call: TRBV5-1; clone_size: NA; d_call: TRBD1